The 21 T cell receptor beta chains reported below all come from one sample, sequenced in a study of cytomegalovirus exposure and HLA in healthy donors. The protocol was immunoSEQ multiplex PCR, while the TCRdb copy is restricted to in-frame clones and leaves out a portion. The top ten hold about an eighth of the sample, which has 150,000 to 200,000 clones, 70% to 85% seen once. What was sequenced was PBMCs. The receptors originated from a woman aged 30 to 39 in good health and CMV-seropositive.

The chain recombines TRBV6-1 with TRBJ2-7, with a weak D call TRBD2 (5 bases). The CDR3 consists of 15 residues. Germline-derived CDR1 and CDR2 are MNHNS and SASEGT. Trimming removed 5 bases from V and 0 bases from J, with 14 bases in between. The CDR3 is CASSTSEGYSYEQYF. For the CDR3, the DNA is TGTGCCAGCAGTACATCCGAGGGATACTCCTACGAGCAGTACTTC.

The chain employs TRBV28 and TRBJ1-2; D is perhaps TRBD1 (5 bases). V was trimmed by 7 bases and J by 3 bases, leaving 9 bases between them. CDR3 length equals 12 residues. Germline V gene lookup returns CDR1 MDHEN and CDR2 SYDVKM. The CDR3 loop is CASNSQDYGYTF. The CDR3 DNA sequence: TGTGCCAGCAATTCACAGGACTATGGCTACACCTTC.

The chain joins TRBV29-1 to TRBJ2-7; 11 positions agree with TRBD2. Per the germline V gene, CDR1 is SQVTM and CDR2 is ANQGSEA. This CDR3 has 12 amino acids. The V segment lost 8 bases and the J segment 6 bases; nucleotides outside the gene matches: 6. The CDR3 region is CSFGTSGGEQYF. The DNA for the CDR3 is TGCAGCTTCGGGACTAGCGGCGGCGAGCAGTACTTC.

The chain joins TRBV5-1 to TRBJ2-7; D uncertain. This CDR3 spans 15 amino acids. V was shortened by 0 bases and J by 1 base, with 11 bases between the two germline ends. Germline V lookup: CDR1 SGHRS, CDR2 YFSETQ. The CDR3 DNA reads as TGCGCCAGCAGCTTGGGGCCAGGTCAATCCTACGAGCAGTACTTC. The encoded protein is CASSLGPGQSYEQYF.

This CDR3 reads CASSEYSPGTGLYYGYTF. The CDR3 nucleotides read TGTGCCAGCAGTGAATATTCCCCCGGGACAGGGTTATACTATGGCTACACCTTC. The chain has TRBV25-1 and TRBJ1-2; TRBD1 agrees at 9 bases. CDR1 and CDR2 from the germline V gene are MGHDK and SYGVNS. With V trimmed by 0 bases and J by 3 bases, 11 bases remained unmatched. The CDR3 loop spans 18 amino acids.

The chain has TRBV5-6 and TRBJ1-2, with D possibly TRBD1 on 6 matching bases. V lost 4 bases, J lost 8 bases, and 21 bases lay in between. CDR1 and CDR2 from the germline V gene are SGHDT and YYEEEE. This CDR3 is built from 15 residues. This CDR3 is CASSQRWAGELGYTF. Written as DNA, the CDR3 is TGTGCCAGCAGCCAACGTTGGGCAGGGGAGTTGGGCTACACCTTC. The entire variable domain, with the rest obtained from reference TRBV5-6 and TRBJ1-2, is as follows: DAGVTQSPTHLIKTRGQQVTLRCSPKSGHDTVSWYQQALGQGPQFIFQYYEEEERQRGNFPDRFSGHQFPNYSSELNVNALLLGDSALYLCASSQRWAGELGYTFGSGTRLTVV.

The chain uses TRBV27 and TRBJ2-1; D is unresolved. The CDR3 has 14 amino acids. With 6 bases removed from V and 2 bases from J, the gap between germline ends came to 11 bases. CDR1 is MNHEY, CDR2 SMNVEV, per germline (reference sequence). The CDR3 coding sequence is TGTGCCAGCAGGAGACAAAGCCCCTACAATGAGCAGTTCTTC. Translating gives CASRRQSPYNEQFF.

The chain carries TRBV5-4 and TRBJ1-2; D might be TRBD1 (6 bases). V lost 3 bases and J 4 bases, leaving 16 bases between the germline ends. The CDR3 is made up of 15 amino acids. CDR1 SGHNT and CDR2 YYREEE come from the germline V gene (reference sequence). For the CDR3, the DNA is TGTGCCAGCAGCTCGAGACAGGAGTCTGGCTATGGCTACACCTTC. Protein product: CASSSRQESGYGYTF.

The CDR3 loop is CASSFPGEEQYF. The CDR3 bases are TGTGCCAGCAGCTTTCCGGGAGAGGAGCAGTACTTC. The rearrangement uses TRBV7-8 and TRBJ2-7; D is perhaps TRBD2 (6 bases). The germline V gene has CDR1 SGHVS and CDR2 FQNEAQ. Trimming took 3 bases from V and 7 from J, leaving 10 bases between them. This CDR3 has 12 amino acids.

This chain connects TRBV9 to TRBJ2-1; D uncertain. The CDR3 consists of 14 residues. CDR1 and CDR2 (germline): SGDLS, YYNGEE. The V end was cut by 2 bases, the J end by 4 bases, with 10 bases between. This CDR3 reads CASSVAGFYNEQFF. Written as DNA, the CDR3 is TGTGCCAGCAGCGTGGCAGGCTTTTACAATGAGCAGTTCTTC.

The chain is built from TRBV5-1 and TRBJ1-5, with D possibly matching TRBD1 (6 bases). The CDR3 is made up of 14 amino acids. V was trimmed by 1 base and J by 6 bases, leaving 11 bases between them. Germline V gene sequence: CDR1 SGHRS, CDR2 YFSETQ. The CDR3 DNA reads TGCGCCAGCAGCTTGTCACAGGGCAGTCAGCCCCAGCATTTT. Residues: CASSLSQGSQPQHF. The variable domain in full, completed from reference TRBV5-1 and TRBJ1-5, reads KAGVTQTPRYLIKTRGQQVTLSCSPISGHRSVSWYQQTPGQGLQFLFEYFSETQRNKGNFPGRFSGRQFSNSRSEMNVSTLELGDSALYLCASSLSQGSQPQHFGDGTRLSIL.

V and J are TRBV11-2 and TRBJ2-1, with 14 positions matching TRBD2. Germline V CDR1 and CDR2: SGHAT, FQNNGV. The CDR3 length is 14 residues. With V trimmed by 5 bases and J by 6 bases, 0 bases remained unmatched. DNA for the CDR3: TGTGCCAGCAGCGGGACTAGCGGGAGCAATGAGCAGTTCTTC. Protein product: CASSGTSGSNEQFF.

The genes are TRBV27 and TRBJ2-1; D not resolved. The CDR3 extends over 15 amino acids. V was pared by 6 bases and J by 1 base, with 13 bases between. In germline, CDR1 is MNHEY, CDR2 SMNVEV (reference sequence). This CDR3 is CASRLFDWSYNEQFF. The CDR3 DNA is TGTGCCAGCAGGCTTTTCGACTGGTCCTACAATGAGCAGTTCTTC.

The CDR3 reads CASSLRTSGTDTQYF. CDR3 nucleotides: TGTGCCAGCAGCTTGCGGACTAGCGGCACAGATACGCAGTATTTT. This chain joins TRBV5-4 and TRBJ2-3; TRBD2 aligns across 9 bases. With 1 base clipped from V and 1 base from J, the junction kept 1 base outside the gene matches. Looked up from germline, CDR1 is SGHNT and CDR2 is YYREEE (reference sequence). The CDR3 has 15 residues.

The chain combines TRBV5-1 with TRBJ1-2; 9 positions agree with TRBD1. CDR1 is SGHRS and CDR2 is YFSETQ in the germline V gene. The CDR3 has 16 residues. J was trimmed by 6 bases and V by 0 bases; bases with no gene match: 9. CDR3 in DNA: TGCGCCAGCAGCTTGGTCGGGACAGGGATTCGGGATGGCTACACCTTC. Residues: CASSLVGTGIRDGYTF.

The rearrangement uses TRBV5-1 and TRBJ2-7; 10 nucleotides agree with TRBD2. Losses at the gene ends were 4 bases for V and 5 bases for J; bases not matched to a gene: 9. This CDR3 contains 15 residues. Looked up from germline, CDR1 is SGHRS and CDR2 is YFSETQ. The chain's CDR3 is CASSPRSGRANEQYF. The CDR3 coding sequence is TGCGCCAGCAGCCCGAGAAGCGGGAGGGCCAACGAGCAGTACTTC. Supplemented by reference TRBV5-1 and TRBJ2-7, the full variable domain reads KAGVTQTPRYLIKTRGQQVTLSCSPISGHRSVSWYQQTPGQGLQFLFEYFSETQRNKGNFPGRFSGRQFSNSRSEMNVSTLELGDSALYLCASSPRSGRANEQYFGPGTRLTVT.

The chain links TRBV6-1 to TRBJ2-2, with TRBD2 matching over 12 bases. This CDR3 region has 17 residues. Germline V gene lookup returns CDR1 MNHNS and CDR2 SASEGT. Trimming cost V 1 base and J 5 bases; bases outside gene matches: 5. The CDR3 nucleotides read TGTGCCAGCAGTGAAGTAGGACTAGCGGGAACTACCGGGGAGCTGTTTTTT. Translated, it gives CASSEVGLAGTTGELFF.

The chain couples TRBV27 to TRBJ2-7, with TRBD1 matching over 7 bases. V lost 8 bases to trimming and J lost 7 bases; unmatched junction nucleotides: 11. The CDR3 runs to 13 residues. The germline V gene has CDR1 MNHEY and CDR2 SMNVEV (reference sequence). In DNA form, the CDR3 reads TGTGCCAGCTCCGGGACAGCCTTTGGTGAGCAGTACTTC. Translating it yields CASSGTAFGEQYF.

This rearrangement joins TRBV7-8 to TRBJ2-7; 7 positions agree with TRBD2. After removal of 5 bases from V and 7 bases from J, the junction contained 20 bases not matched to a gene. This CDR3 is 17 amino acids long. Germline loops: CDR1 SGHVS, CDR2 FQNEAQ. This CDR3 reads CASSPGTTSAGWEEQYF. CDR3 DNA: TGTGCCAGCAGCCCAGGGACTACCTCGGCGGGGTGGGAAGAGCAGTACTTC.

The chain links TRBV7-2 to TRBJ2-7; 10 nucleotides line up with TRBD1. Germline loops: CDR1 SGHTA, CDR2 FQGNSA. This CDR3 is built from 15 residues. J gave up 2 bases and V 5 bases, and 6 bases lay outside the gene matches. For the CDR3, the DNA is TGTGCCAGCAGCCTCCGGGACAGGGGACCCTACGAGCAGTACTTC. As protein: CASSLRDRGPYEQYF.

V and J are TRBV7-9 and TRBJ2-7; no firm D call. Germline values: CDR1 SEHNR, CDR2 FQNEAQ (reference sequence). CDR3 length: 12 amino acids. V lost 2 bases, J lost 6 bases, and 8 bases lay in between. The CDR3 spells CASSLSAGEQYF. CDR3 DNA: TGTGCCAGCAGCTTAAGCGCTGGCGAGCAGTACTTC.